What follows are 26 T cell receptor beta chains derived from one specimen sequenced in a study of cytomegalovirus exposure and HLA in healthy donors. 13 Jbeta primers and 60 Vbeta primers were used for the PCR. Assay used: immunoSEQ multiplex PCR; TCRdb lists only in-frame clones, some missing. The sample comprises around 150,000 clones, 77% of which are singletons, and 2% to 2.5% rests with the top ten. Sequencing was performed on PBMCs. The receptors stem from a man aged 25 to 45 in good health and CMV-seronegative.

The chain recombines TRBV2 with TRBJ2-3; D possibly corresponds to TRBD2 (5 bases). V was clipped by 3 bases and J by 6 bases, with 13 bases between them. CDR1 and CDR2 from the germline V gene are SNHLY and FYNNEI. This CDR3 region has 14 residues. CDR3 amino acids: CASSETMYADTQYF. For the CDR3, the DNA is TGTGCCAGCAGTGAGACTATGTACGCCGATACGCAGTATTTT.

This rearrangement joins TRBV28 to TRBJ2-5; D possibly corresponds to TRBD1 (6 bases). CDR3 length: 13 residues. Per germline, CDR1 MDHEN and CDR2 SYDVKM. Deletions cut 4 bases from V and 2 bases from J, with 8 bases between. CDR3 amino acids: CASSSDRQETQYF. The CDR3 coding sequence is TGTGCCAGCAGTTCGGACAGACAAGAGACCCAGTACTTC.

V and J are TRBV5-8 and TRBJ2-7, with a tentative D call TRBD1 (6 bases). Germline V CDR1 and CDR2: SGHTS, YDEGEE. The CDR3 is made up of 13 amino acids. The V end was cut by 4 bases, the J end by 5 bases, with 13 bases between. The CDR3 sequence: CASSPDRLDEQYF. CDR3 nucleotide sequence: TGTGCCAGCAGCCCCGACAGGCTCGACGAGCAGTACTTC.

This clone was counted once. The chain carries TRBV15 and TRBJ2-3, with 7 nucleotides matching TRBD1. Germline assignment: CDR1 LNHNV and CDR2 YYDKDF (reference sequence). The CDR3 extends over 14 amino acids. The V segment lost 8 bases and the J segment 3 bases; nucleotides outside the gene matches: 8. In DNA, the CDR3 is TGTGCCACCTCAGAGGGGGCTCCAACAGATACGCAGTATTTT. Protein: CATSEGAPTDTQYF.

The chain uses TRBV6-1 and TRBJ1-5, with 8 bases that match TRBD1. The V segment lost 5 bases and the J segment 7 bases; nucleotides outside the gene matches: 4. The CDR3 loop spans 13 amino acids. Per germline, CDR1 MNHNS and CDR2 SASEGT. The CDR3 sequence is CASSRQGRQPQHF. The CDR3 bases are TGTGCCAGCAGTCGACAGGGGAGACAGCCCCAGCATTTT.

The chain has TRBV28 and TRBJ2-7; TRBD1 is a possible D gene (5 bases). V shed 3 bases and J shed 2 bases, with 14 bases lying between them. The germline gives CDR1 MDHEN, CDR2 SYDVKM. This CDR3 region has 15 residues. CDR3 sequence (DNA): TGTGCCAGCAGTTTTCGGTTGACAGTTGCCTACGAGCAGTACTTC. Translating it yields CASSFRLTVAYEQYF. Using reference TRBV28 and TRBJ2-7 for the parts outside the CDR3, the full variable domain is DVKVTQSSRYLVKRTGEKVFLECVQDMDHENMFWYRQDPGLGLRLIYFSYDVKMKEKGDIPEGYSVSREKKERFSLILESASTNQTSMYLCASSFRLTVAYEQYFGPGTRLTVT.

The rearrangement joins TRBV2 to TRBJ1-1; the D is unclear. V was trimmed by 4 bases and J by 0 bases, leaving 6 bases between them. CDR3 length: 13 residues. Germline assignment: CDR1 SNHLY and CDR2 FYNNEI. The CDR3 here is CASSVDVNTEAFF. CDR3 DNA: TGTGCCAGCAGTGTAGATGTGAACACTGAAGCTTTCTTT. Together with reference TRBV2 and TRBJ1-1, the CDR3 gives the full variable domain: EPEVTQTPSHQVTQMGQEVILRCVPISNHLYFYWYRQILGQKVEFLVSFYNNEISEKSEIFDDQFSVERPDGSNFTLKIRSTKLEDSAMYFCASSVDVNTEAFFGQGTRLTVV.

The CDR3, as DNA: TGTGCCAGCAAACCGGGACTGGAGACCTACGAGCAGTACTTC. As protein: CASKPGLETYEQYF. This chain connects TRBV27 to TRBJ2-5, with a weak D call TRBD2 (6 bases). The J call could be wrong; TRBJ2-7 is a better fit for the DNA end. Germline CDR1 and CDR2: MNHEY and SMNVEV (reference sequence). This CDR3 contains 14 residues.

As concerns this clone: One junction end does not reproduce the germline sequence, and a read error may be involved. The V and J genes are TRBV7-7 and TRBJ2-7, with TRBD2 as a possible D gene (6 bases). Germline-derived CDR1 and CDR2 are SSHAT and FNYEAQ (reference sequence). The CDR3 is made up of 13 amino acids. As DNA, the CDR3 is TGTGCTAGCAGCTCGGGGCCGCGGGGCGAGCAGTACTTC. Protein: CASSSGPRGEQYF.

V usage is TRBV30 and J usage is TRBJ2-3; a possible D gene is TRBD2 (6 bases). Deletions cut 3 bases from V and 4 bases from J, with 11 bases between. Germline assignment: CDR1 GTSNPN and CDR2 SVGIG (reference sequence). The CDR3 sequence is 13 residues long. The CDR3 loop is CAWSGSVADTQYF. In nucleotides, the CDR3 is TGTGCCTGGAGCGGGAGTGTAGCAGATACGCAGTATTTT.

The chain recombines TRBV4-2 with TRBJ1-6; TRBD1 matches at 9 bases. Germline CDR1 and CDR2: LGHNA and YNFKEQ. This CDR3 is 19 amino acids long. J gave up 10 bases and V 1 base, and 17 bases lay outside the gene matches. As DNA, the CDR3 is TGTGCCAGCAGCCAAGGCCCGCCTGGGACAGGGCTAAGTGGGTCACCCCTCCACTTT. Translating gives CASSQGPPGTGLSGSPLHF.

V gene TRBV7-2 combines with J gene TRBJ1-5; a weak D match, TRBD1 (6 bases). This CDR3 region has 17 residues. Trimming left V 2 bases short and J 0 bases short, with 14 bases between. Germline lookup yields CDR1 SGHTA and CDR2 FQGNSA. The CDR3 loop is CASSLFGGSYSNQPQHF. CDR3 DNA sequence: TGTGCCAGCAGCTTATTTGGGGGCAGCTATAGCAATCAGCCCCAGCATTTT.

The chain recombines TRBV7-8 with TRBJ1-1; D is undetermined. The CDR3 consists of 14 residues. Germline CDR1 and CDR2: SGHVS and FQNEAQ. The V end lost 5 bases, the J end lost 3 bases, and 13 bases lay between the germline ends. The CDR3 sequence: CASSPHGRDTEAFF. For the CDR3, the DNA is TGTGCCAGCAGCCCCCACGGGAGGGACACTGAAGCTTTCTTT.

This clone was seen more than once but under ten times. This chain connects TRBV18 to TRBJ2-4, with TRBD1 identical over 10 bases. The length of the CDR3 is 14 residues. CDR1 KGHSH and CDR2 LQKENI come from the germline V gene. J lost 9 bases, V lost 2 bases, and 4 bases had no gene match. CDR3 DNA sequence: TGTGCCAGCTCACCAGAGACAGGGGGCGGCATTCAGTACTTC. It is translated as CASSPETGGGIQYF.

The chain employs TRBV5-1 and TRBJ1-5; TRBD1 might be the D (6 bases). This CDR3 is built from 16 residues. Germline loops: CDR1 SGHRS, CDR2 YFSETQ. V lost 4 bases, J lost 4 bases, and 18 bases lay in between. In nucleotides, the CDR3 is TGCGCCAGCAGCGTGGACAGCCTTGAGAGAAATCAGCCCCAGCATTTT. Its translation is CASSVDSLERNQPQHF.

The chain combines TRBV6-5 with TRBJ2-7, with D possibly matching TRBD1 (6 bases). The V gene lost 4 bases and the J gene lost 3 bases, with 13 bases spanning the gap. CDR1 and CDR2 from the germline V gene are MNHEY and SVGAGI. The CDR3 is made up of 14 amino acids. The DNA of the CDR3 is TGTGCCAGCAGTTCCAGGGGAAACAGCTACGAGCAGTACTTC. Encoded protein: CASSSRGNSYEQYF.

The chain employs TRBV5-6 and TRBJ2-2; D not certain. The CDR3 extends over 16 amino acids. In germline, CDR1 is SGHDT, CDR2 YYEEEE. V was cut by 0 bases and J by 2 bases, with 11 bases left in between. CDR3 DNA sequence: TGTGCCAGCAGCTTGGAGGCGGAGATAAACACCGGGGAGCTGTTTTTT. It is translated as CASSLEAEINTGELFF.

The chain links TRBV28 to TRBJ1-1, with a possible D match to TRBD1 (6 bases). Germline V lookup: CDR1 MDHEN, CDR2 SYDVKM. With 3 bases removed from V and 3 bases from J, the gap between germline ends came to 11 bases. This CDR3 region has 14 residues. CDR3 in DNA: TGTGCCAGCAGTTTCAGGGGTGGGGACACTGAAGCTTTCTTT. Its translation is CASSFRGGDTEAFF.

The rearrangement links TRBV4-1 to TRBJ2-7; D gene ambiguous. The V gene's germline CDR1 is MGHRA and CDR2 YSYEKL. V lost 2 bases to trimming and J lost 1 base, with 6 bases between them. The CDR3 spans 13 residues. CDR3 coding DNA: TGCGCCAGCAGCCAAACAGTTTCCTACGAGCAGTACTTC. Encoded protein: CASSQTVSYEQYF.

V usage is TRBV28 and J usage is TRBJ1-5; D gene unclear. The germline CDR1 and CDR2 sequences are MDHEN and SYDVKM. Trimming left V 3 bases short and J 7 bases short, with 10 bases between. CDR3 length equals 13 residues. CDR3 in amino acids: CASSFPGRQPQHF. The DNA of the CDR3 is TGTGCCAGCAGTTTCCCGGGTCGGCAGCCCCAGCATTTT.

The chain is built from TRBV4-1 and TRBJ2-4; tentative D call: TRBD1 (5 bases). The CDR3 runs to 18 residues. Germline CDR1 reads MGHRA; CDR2 reads YSYEKL. V was clipped by 0 bases and J by 1 base, with 16 bases between them. This CDR3 reads CASSQEPLTERAKNIQYF. Written as DNA, the CDR3 is TGCGCCAGCAGCCAAGAACCCCTGACAGAGAGGGCCAAAAACATTCAGTACTTC.

The V and J genes are TRBV9 and TRBJ1-3, with D possibly TRBD1 on 6 matching bases. The CDR3 is made up of 15 amino acids. Germline V gene data show CDR1 as SGDLS and CDR2 as YYNGEE. The V gene lost 1 base and the J gene lost 4 bases, with 12 bases spanning the gap. This CDR3 reads CASSVQGNIGNTIYF. The CDR3 DNA sequence: TGTGCCAGCAGCGTACAGGGGAATATCGGAAACACCATATATTTT.

V and J are TRBV6-1 and TRBJ2-7; TRBD1 matches at 10 bases. Unmatched junction bases numbered 6, after V lost 1 base and J lost 3 bases. This CDR3 has 16 residues. The germline gives CDR1 MNHNS, CDR2 SASEGT. The CDR3 bases are TGTGCCAGCAGTGAAGAGGACAGGGGGGGCAACTACGAGCAGTACTTC. The encoded protein is CASSEEDRGGNYEQYF.

This clone was detected only once. The V and J genes are TRBV29-1 and TRBJ1-5, with TRBD1 matching over 9 bases. The junction had 17 bases not matched to a gene; V was cut back by 7 bases and J by 10 bases. Per the germline V gene, CDR1 is SQVTM and CDR2 is ANQGSEA. This CDR3 region has 15 residues. CDR3 DNA: TGCAGCGGGCCCCGGGACAGGGCTGGAATGCGACCCCAGCATTTT. Amino acids: CSGPRDRAGMRPQHF.

The chain links TRBV28 to TRBJ1-2; 7 nucleotides match TRBD1. Germline CDR1 is MDHEN and CDR2 is SYDVKM. The CDR3 is made up of 13 amino acids. The trim removed 5 bases at V and 5 bases at J, leaving 5 bases unmatched. The DNA for the CDR3 is TGTGCCAGCAGTCCGACAGGGATGTATGGCTACACCTTC. It is translated as CASSPTGMYGYTF.

V and J are TRBV19 and TRBJ2-3; 13 bases align to TRBD2. Germline lookup yields CDR1 LNHDA and CDR2 SQIVND (reference sequence). V dropped 1 base and J dropped 6; count of bases not matched to a gene: 1. CDR3 length: 15 amino acids. The CDR3 nucleotides are TGTGCCAGTAGTATAGCACTAGCGGGAGGGGATACGCAGTATTTT. This codes for CASSIALAGGDTQYF.